This TCR beta chain was documented in a study of radiotherapy plus CTLA-4 blockade in lung cancer. Study results and limitations: Subsequent to radiotherapy plus ipilimumab, tumor-derived TCR clones underwent expansion in blood.

V was pared by 6 bases and J by 0 bases, with 10 bases of the junction left unmatched. Germline V CDR1 and CDR2: SNHLY, FYNNEI. The CDR3 covers 17 residues. CTLA-4 blockade with ipilimumab, together with focal radiation, was given to patients with chemo-refractory metastatic non-small-cell lung cancer. Turning to this clone: Its antigen is unidentified.

Generated by immunoSEQ multiplex PCR, the TCRdb table keeps only in-frame clones and is missing some. The sample shows about 120,000 clones, roughly 74% of them seen only once. The chain recombines TRBV2 with TRBJ2-2; 7 bases agree with TRBD1. The receptor was isolated from a human donor with non-small cell lung cancer who had a partial response to radiotherapy plus ipilimumab. Sequences were derived from peripheral blood, sampled from a patient treated with radiotherapy plus ipilimumab. CDR3 bases: TGTGCCAGCAGAACAAGCACCCAGGGGGCGAACACCGGGGAGCTGTTTTTT. It yields the protein CASRTSTQGANTGELFF.